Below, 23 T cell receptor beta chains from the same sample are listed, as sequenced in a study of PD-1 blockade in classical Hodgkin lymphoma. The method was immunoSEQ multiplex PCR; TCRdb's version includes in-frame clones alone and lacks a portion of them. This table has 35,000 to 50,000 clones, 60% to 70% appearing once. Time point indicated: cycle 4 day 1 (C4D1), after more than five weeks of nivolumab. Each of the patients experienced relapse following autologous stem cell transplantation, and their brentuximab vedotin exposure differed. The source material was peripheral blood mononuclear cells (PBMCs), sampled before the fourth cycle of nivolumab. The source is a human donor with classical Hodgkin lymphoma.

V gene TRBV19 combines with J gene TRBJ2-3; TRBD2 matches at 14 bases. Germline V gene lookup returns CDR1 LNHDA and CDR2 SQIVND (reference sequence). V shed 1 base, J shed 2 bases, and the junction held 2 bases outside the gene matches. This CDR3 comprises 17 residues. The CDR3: CASSIVGLAGDTDTQYF. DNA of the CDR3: TGTGCCAGTAGTATAGTGGGACTAGCGGGGGACACAGATACGCAGTATTTT.

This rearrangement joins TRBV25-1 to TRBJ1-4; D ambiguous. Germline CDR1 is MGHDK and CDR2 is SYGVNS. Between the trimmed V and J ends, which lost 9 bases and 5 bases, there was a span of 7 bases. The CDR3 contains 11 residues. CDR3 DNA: TGTGCCAGTACGGGGAATGAAAAACTGTTTTTT. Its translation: CASTGNEKLFF.

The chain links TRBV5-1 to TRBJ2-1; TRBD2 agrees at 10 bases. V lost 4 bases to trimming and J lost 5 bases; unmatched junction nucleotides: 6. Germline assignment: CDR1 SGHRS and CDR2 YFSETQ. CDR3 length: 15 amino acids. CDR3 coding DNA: TGCGCCAGCAGCCCGACGACTAGCGGGCACAATGAGCAGTTCTTC. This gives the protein CASSPTTSGHNEQFF.

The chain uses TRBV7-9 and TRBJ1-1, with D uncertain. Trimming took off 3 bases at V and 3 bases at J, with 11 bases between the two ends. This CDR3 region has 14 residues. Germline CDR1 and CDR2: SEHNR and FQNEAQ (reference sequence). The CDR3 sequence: CASSLTREDTEAFF. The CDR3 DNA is TGTGCCAGCAGCTTGACAAGGGAGGACACTGAAGCTTTCTTT. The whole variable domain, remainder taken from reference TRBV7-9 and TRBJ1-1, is DTGVSQNPRHKITKRGQNVTFRCDPISEHNRLYWYRQTLGQGPEFLTYFQNEAQLEKSRLLSDRFSAERPKGSFSTLEIQRTEQGDSAMYLCASSLTREDTEAFFGQGTRLTVV.

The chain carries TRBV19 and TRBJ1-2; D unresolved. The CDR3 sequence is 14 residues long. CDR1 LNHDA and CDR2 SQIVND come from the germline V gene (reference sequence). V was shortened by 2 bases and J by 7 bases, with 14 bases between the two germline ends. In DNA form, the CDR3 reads TGTGCCAGTAGTATATCGCCGGGGAGCGTTGGCTACACCTTC. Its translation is CASSISPGSVGYTF.

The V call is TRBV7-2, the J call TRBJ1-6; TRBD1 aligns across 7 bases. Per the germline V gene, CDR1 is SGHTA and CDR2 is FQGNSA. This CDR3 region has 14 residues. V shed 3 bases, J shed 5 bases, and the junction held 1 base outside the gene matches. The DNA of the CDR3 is TGTGCCAGCAGCTTTGACAGGGATAATTCACCCCTCCACTTT. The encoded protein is CASSFDRDNSPLHF.

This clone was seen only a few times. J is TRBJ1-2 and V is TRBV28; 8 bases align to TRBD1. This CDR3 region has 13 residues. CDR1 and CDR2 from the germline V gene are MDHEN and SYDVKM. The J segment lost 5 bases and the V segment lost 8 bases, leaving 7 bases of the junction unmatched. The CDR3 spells CASADRGLYGYTF. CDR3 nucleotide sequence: TGTGCCAGCGCCGACAGGGGTCTTTATGGCTACACCTTC.

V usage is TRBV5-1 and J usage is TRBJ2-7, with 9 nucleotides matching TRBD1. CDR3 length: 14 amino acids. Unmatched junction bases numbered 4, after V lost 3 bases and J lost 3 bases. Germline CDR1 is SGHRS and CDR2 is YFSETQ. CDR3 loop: CASSSGTGLYEQYF. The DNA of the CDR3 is TGCGCCAGCAGCTCCGGGACAGGGCTCTACGAGCAGTACTTC.

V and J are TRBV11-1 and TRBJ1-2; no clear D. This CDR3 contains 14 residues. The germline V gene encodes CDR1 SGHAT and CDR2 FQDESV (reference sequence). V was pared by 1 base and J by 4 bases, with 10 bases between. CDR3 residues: CASSLGTGSYGYTF. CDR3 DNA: TGTGCCAGCAGCTTAGGTACTGGGAGCTATGGCTACACCTTC.

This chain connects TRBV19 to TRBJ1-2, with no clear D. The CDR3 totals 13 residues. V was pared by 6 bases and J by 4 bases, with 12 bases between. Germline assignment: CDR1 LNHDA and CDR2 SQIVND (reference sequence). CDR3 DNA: TGTGCCAGTAGATTCCGGACGGGCTATGGCTACACCTTC. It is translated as CASRFRTGYGYTF.

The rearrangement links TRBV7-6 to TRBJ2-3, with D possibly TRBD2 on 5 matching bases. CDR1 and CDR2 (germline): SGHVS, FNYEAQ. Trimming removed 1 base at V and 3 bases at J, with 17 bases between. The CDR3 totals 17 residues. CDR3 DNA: TGTGCCAGCAGCTTAGGCCCACTAGGCGCAAAGACAGATACGCAGTATTTT. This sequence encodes CASSLGPLGAKTDTQYF.

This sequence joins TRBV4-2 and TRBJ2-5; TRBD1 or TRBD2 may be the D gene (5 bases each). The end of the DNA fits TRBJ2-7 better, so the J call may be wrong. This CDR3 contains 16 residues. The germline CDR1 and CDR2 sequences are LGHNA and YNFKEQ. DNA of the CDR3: TGTGCCAGCAGCCATGCGGCGGCAGGGAGCTCCTACGAGCAGTACTTC. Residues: CASSHAAAGSSYEQYF.

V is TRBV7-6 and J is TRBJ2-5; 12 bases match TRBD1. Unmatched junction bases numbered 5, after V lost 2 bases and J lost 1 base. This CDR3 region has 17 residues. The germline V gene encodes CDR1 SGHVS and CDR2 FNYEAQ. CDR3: CASSLRGTGGVQETQYF. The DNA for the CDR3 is TGTGCCAGCAGCTTAAGGGGGACAGGGGGCGTCCAAGAGACCCAGTACTTC.

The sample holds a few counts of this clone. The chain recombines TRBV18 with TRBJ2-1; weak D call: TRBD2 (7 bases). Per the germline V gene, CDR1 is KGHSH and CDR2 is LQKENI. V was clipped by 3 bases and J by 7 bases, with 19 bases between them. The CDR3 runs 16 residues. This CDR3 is CASSPQDSGGSNEQFF. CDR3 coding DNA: TGTGCCAGCTCACCGCAGGATTCGGGGGGCAGTAATGAGCAGTTCTTC.

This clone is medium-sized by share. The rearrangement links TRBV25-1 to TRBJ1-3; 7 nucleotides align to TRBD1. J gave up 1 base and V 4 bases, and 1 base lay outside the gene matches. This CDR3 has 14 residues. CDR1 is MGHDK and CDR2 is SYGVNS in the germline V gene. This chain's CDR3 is CASSATGSGNTIYF. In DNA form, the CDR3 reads TGTGCCAGCAGTGCGACAGGGTCTGGAAACACCATATATTTT.

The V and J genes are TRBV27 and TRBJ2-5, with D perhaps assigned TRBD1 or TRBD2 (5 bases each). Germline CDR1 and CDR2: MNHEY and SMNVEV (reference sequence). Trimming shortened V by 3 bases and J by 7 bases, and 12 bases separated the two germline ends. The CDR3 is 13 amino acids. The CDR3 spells CASSLGDPRTQYF. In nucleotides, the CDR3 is TGTGCCAGCAGTTTGGGGGATCCCCGGACCCAGTACTTC.

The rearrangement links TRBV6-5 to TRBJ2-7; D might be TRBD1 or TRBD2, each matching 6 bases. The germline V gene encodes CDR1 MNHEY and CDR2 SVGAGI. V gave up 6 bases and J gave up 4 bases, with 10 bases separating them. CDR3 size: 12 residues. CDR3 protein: CASSRGGYEQYF. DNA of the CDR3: TGTGCCAGCAGCCGAGGGGGGTACGAGCAGTACTTC.

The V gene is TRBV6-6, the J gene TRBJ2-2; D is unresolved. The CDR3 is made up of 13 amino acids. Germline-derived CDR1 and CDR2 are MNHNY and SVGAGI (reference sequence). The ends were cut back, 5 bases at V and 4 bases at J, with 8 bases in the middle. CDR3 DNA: TGTGCCAGCAGTCAACCTAGCACCGGGGAGCTGTTTTTT. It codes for CASSQPSTGELFF.

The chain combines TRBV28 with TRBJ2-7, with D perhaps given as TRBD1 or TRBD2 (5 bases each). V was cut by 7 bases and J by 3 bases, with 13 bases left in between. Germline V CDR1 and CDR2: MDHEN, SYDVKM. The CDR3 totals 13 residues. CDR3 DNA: TGTGCCAGCACGGGGCCTCTCCTCTACGAGCAGTACTTC. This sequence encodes CASTGPLLYEQYF.

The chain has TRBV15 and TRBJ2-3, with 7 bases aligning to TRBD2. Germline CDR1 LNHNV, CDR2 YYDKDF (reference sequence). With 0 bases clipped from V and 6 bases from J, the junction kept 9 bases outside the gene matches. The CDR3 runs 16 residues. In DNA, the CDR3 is TGTGCCACCAGCAGAGAAAACACCCTTAGCGGGGATACGCAGTATTTT. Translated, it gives CATSRENTLSGDTQYF.

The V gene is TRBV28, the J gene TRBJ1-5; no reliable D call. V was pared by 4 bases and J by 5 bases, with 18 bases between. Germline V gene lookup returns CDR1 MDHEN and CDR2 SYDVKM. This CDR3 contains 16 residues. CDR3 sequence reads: CASSSPSSGYDQPQHF. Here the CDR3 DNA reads TGTGCCAGCAGTTCTCCCAGTTCAGGTTACGATCAGCCCCAGCATTTT.

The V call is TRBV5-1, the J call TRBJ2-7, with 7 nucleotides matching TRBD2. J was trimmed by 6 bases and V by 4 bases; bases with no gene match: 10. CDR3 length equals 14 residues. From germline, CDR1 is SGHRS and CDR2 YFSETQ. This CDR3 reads CASSTGGPSGEQYF. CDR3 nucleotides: TGCGCCAGCAGCACGGGAGGTCCGTCAGGCGAGCAGTACTTC.

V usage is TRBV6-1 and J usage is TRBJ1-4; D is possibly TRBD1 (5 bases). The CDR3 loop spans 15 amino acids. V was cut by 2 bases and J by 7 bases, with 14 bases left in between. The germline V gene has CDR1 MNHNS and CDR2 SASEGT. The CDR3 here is CASSELGDPGEKLFF. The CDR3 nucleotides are TGTGCCAGCAGTGAATTGGGGGATCCAGGTGAAAAACTGTTTTTT.